The 25 T cell receptor beta chains reported below all come from one sample, sequenced in a study of sequential checkpoint blockade in melanoma. Using immunoSEQ multiplex PCR, the repertoire was profiled, and TCRdb retains in-frame clones only, with some absent. The profile shows tens of thousands of clones, 70% to 90% of them singletons. The treatment is: randomized to nivolumab then ipilimumab (arm A) or the reverse (arm B). The starting material was CD8+ T cells sorted from blood (inferred from file names), obtained from a patient given nivolumab and ipilimumab in sequence. Receptor source: a human donor with melanoma.

V and J are TRBV27 and TRBJ2-1, with unresolved D. V lost 0 bases and J lost 10, with 7 bases in between. Germline V gene sequence: CDR1 MNHEY, CDR2 SMNVEV (reference sequence). This CDR3 is built from 12 residues. The CDR3 DNA follows: TGTGCCAGCAGTTTATCCCCGCGAGAGCAGTTCTTC. This gives the protein CASSLSPREQFF.

The rearrangement joins TRBV6-5 to TRBJ2-5; 13 bases are a match to TRBD2. The CDR3 covers 15 residues. Germline V gene data show CDR1 as MNHEY and CDR2 as SVGAGI. V gave up 10 bases and J gave up 5 bases; unmatched junction bases: 10. CDR3 nucleotide sequence: TGTGCCAAGACTAGCGGGGGGCCAAGTCGGGAGACCCAGTACTTC. Its protein product is CAKTSGGPSRETQYF.

The CDR3, as DNA: TGTGCCAGCAGTTCTTGGCTCTCCTACGAGCAGTACTTC. It specifies CASSSWLSYEQYF. V and J are TRBV28 and TRBJ2-7; no firm D call. This CDR3 is 13 amino acids long. Germline-derived CDR1 and CDR2 are MDHEN and SYDVKM. The V gene lost 4 bases and the J gene lost 0 bases, with 7 bases spanning the gap.

This sequence joins TRBV6-4 and TRBJ2-3; tentative D call: TRBD2 (7 bases). The CDR3 extends over 15 amino acids. The germline V gene has CDR1 MRHNA and CDR2 SNTAGT. V shed 2 bases and J shed 0 bases, with 9 bases lying between them. The CDR3 DNA follows: TGTGCCAGCAGTGACGGGGGGGCTAGCACAGATACGCAGTATTTT. Encoded protein: CASSDGGASTDTQYF.

The V and J genes are TRBV5-1 and TRBJ2-1, with a tentative D call TRBD1 (6 bases). The CDR3 consists of 13 residues. The V end lost 2 bases, the J end lost 6 bases, and 9 bases lay between the germline ends. Germline V gene lookup returns CDR1 SGHRS and CDR2 YFSETQ. The CDR3 loop reads CASSLTGLNEQFF. Here the CDR3 DNA reads TGCGCCAGCAGCTTAACAGGGCTCAATGAGCAGTTCTTC.

This clone was picked up a small number of times. The same CDR3 can be traced to other DNA sequences in this sample. V usage is TRBV9 and J usage is TRBJ2-2; no definite D call. Trimming pared 2 bases from V and 3 bases from J, leaving 8 bases between. CDR1 is SGDLS and CDR2 is YYNGEE in the germline V gene. The CDR3 is 14 residues long. Here the CDR3 reads CASSVELHTGELFF. The CDR3 DNA sequence: TGTGCCAGCAGCGTTGAGCTTCACACCGGGGAGCTGTTTTTT.

The DNA of the CDR3 is TGTGCCAGCAGCCTCGGGGGTTCCGGGGAGCTGTTTTTT. It is translated as CASSLGGSGELFF. The V and J genes are TRBV11-2 and TRBJ2-2; TRBD2 is a possible D gene (6 bases). Germline V gene lookup returns CDR1 SGHAT and CDR2 FQNNGV. V lost 5 bases to trimming and J lost 6 bases, with 10 bases between them. The CDR3 runs 13 residues.

This chain links TRBV27 with TRBJ2-2; the D gene is possibly TRBD2 (5 bases). The length of the CDR3 is 19 residues. Germline CDR1 MNHEY, CDR2 SMNVEV (reference sequence). Trimming removed 2 bases at V and 3 bases at J, with 22 bases between. Here the CDR3 reads CASSLEREMVAVDTGELFF. In DNA, the CDR3 is TGTGCCAGCAGTTTAGAGAGGGAAATGGTGGCGGTGGACACCGGGGAGCTGTTTTTT.

The rearrangement links TRBV9 to TRBJ1-2; TRBD1 is a possible D gene (6 bases). CDR3 length: 13 amino acids. Trimming removed 3 bases at V and 8 bases at J, with 14 bases between. Germline assignment: CDR1 SGDLS and CDR2 YYNGEE. CDR3 in amino acids: CASSATGSGGYTF. DNA of the CDR3: TGTGCCAGCAGCGCCACAGGGTCAGGAGGCTACACCTTC.

V and J are TRBV30 and TRBJ2-1, with TRBD2 matching over 7 bases. Germline V gene sequence: CDR1 GTSNPN, CDR2 SVGIG (reference sequence). The CDR3 extends over 15 amino acids. With V trimmed by 4 bases and J by 2 bases, 8 bases remained unmatched. The CDR3 is CAWTTTAGAYNEQFF. The CDR3 DNA sequence: TGTGCCTGGACCACCACGGCGGGGGCCTACAATGAGCAGTTCTTC.

The chain uses TRBV28 and TRBJ1-1; D is ambiguous. In germline, CDR1 is MDHEN, CDR2 SYDVKM. Trimming removed 2 bases at V and 10 bases at J, with 11 bases between. The CDR3 runs 12 residues. CDR3 DNA sequence: TGTGCCAGCAGTTTAAACCCGCAGTCAGCTTTCTTT. This codes for CASSLNPQSAFF.

The rearrangement links TRBV5-4 to TRBJ1-2, with D tentatively TRBD1 (5 bases). The CDR3 is 16 amino acids. Germline-derived CDR1 and CDR2 are SGHNT and YYREEE (reference sequence). V dropped 4 bases and J dropped 6 bases, with 22 bases sitting between them. CDR3: CASSDSTQGLAHGYTF. CDR3 DNA: TGTGCCAGCAGCGACAGCACCCAGGGATTAGCACATGGCTACACCTTC. Combining the CDR3 with reference TRBV5-4 and TRBJ1-2 gives the whole variable domain ETGVTQSPTHLIKTRGQQVTLRCSSQSGHNTVSWYQQALGQGPQFIFQYYREEENGRGNFPPRFSGLQFPNYSSELNVNALELDDSALYLCASSDSTQGLAHGYTFGSGTRLTVV.

J is TRBJ2-1 and V is TRBV11-2, with 9 bases aligning to TRBD1. Per germline, CDR1 SGHAT and CDR2 FQNNGV. The CDR3 consists of 13 residues. Trimming removed 5 bases from V and 6 bases from J; junction bases left unmatched: 2. In DNA, the CDR3 is TGTGCCAGCAGCCAGACAGGGGGCAATGAGCAGTTCTTC. Its translation: CASSQTGGNEQFF.

This chain joins TRBV6-5 and TRBJ2-3; D unclear. Germline V lookup: CDR1 MNHEY, CDR2 SVGAGI. V lost 5 bases and J lost 0, with 6 bases in between. The CDR3 consists of 13 residues. CDR3 DNA: TGTGCCAGCAGTATCATTAGCACAGATACGCAGTATTTT. Protein product: CASSIISTDTQYF.

The V and J genes are TRBV12-1 and TRBJ2-7; the table's D call of TRBD1 was not tested on the DNA. TRBV12-1 is listed as a pseudogene. CDR3 size: 14 residues. This chain's CDR3 is CASSRWTGGYEQYF. For the CDR3, the DNA is TGTGCCAGCAGCCGATGGACAGGCGGATACGAGCAGTACTTC.

The chain employs TRBV2 and TRBJ2-5; D might be TRBD2 (6 bases). The V end was cut by 6 bases, the J end by 0 bases, with 8 bases between. Per the germline V gene, CDR1 is SNHLY and CDR2 is FYNNEI. The CDR3 covers 13 residues. The CDR3 reads CASRGLNQETQYF. The CDR3 DNA reads TGTGCCAGCAGGGGACTGAACCAAGAGACCCAGTACTTC.

V and J are TRBV7-2 and TRBJ2-5; weak D call: TRBD1 (6 bases). CDR3 size: 17 residues. V gave up 5 bases and J gave up 0 bases, with 19 bases separating them. The V gene's germline CDR1 is SGHTA and CDR2 FQGNSA. The chain's CDR3 is CASSLALQGTDQETQYF. Written as DNA, the CDR3 is TGTGCCAGCAGCCTCGCCCTACAGGGCACGGACCAAGAGACCCAGTACTTC.

This chain connects TRBV27 to TRBJ1-1, with TRBD1 identical over 7 bases. CDR1 is MNHEY and CDR2 is SMNVEV in the germline V gene (reference sequence). V lost 3 bases, J lost 1 base, and 5 bases stayed unmatched. This CDR3 region has 15 residues. CDR3 loop: CASSLGTDGNTEAFF. The CDR3 DNA follows: TGTGCCAGCAGTTTGGGGACAGATGGGAACACTGAAGCTTTCTTT.

This chain joins TRBV7-6 and TRBJ2-2; TRBD1 matches at 8 bases. The CDR3 extends over 13 amino acids. V was pared by 8 bases and J by 4 bases, with 3 bases of the junction left unmatched. The germline gives CDR1 SGHVS, CDR2 FNYEAQ. CDR3: CASQGAITGELFF. CDR3 bases: TGTGCCAGCCAGGGGGCGATCACCGGGGAGCTGTTTTTT.

This clone occurred a few times. The rearrangement links TRBV7-9 to TRBJ2-5, with TRBD2 identical over 11 bases. Germline assignment: CDR1 SEHNR and CDR2 FQNEAQ (reference sequence). The V gene end was trimmed by 4 bases and the J gene end by 5 bases; junction bases not matched to a gene: 18. The CDR3 covers 19 residues. CDR3 loop: CASSYPTALAGGIWETQYF. CDR3 nucleotides: TGTGCCAGCAGCTACCCAACCGCCCTAGCGGGGGGTATATGGGAGACCCAGTACTTC. Looking up the rest from reference TRBV7-9 and TRBJ2-5 gives the full variable domain: DTGVSQNPRHKITKRGQNVTFRCDPISEHNRLYWYRQTLGQGPEFLTYFQNEAQLEKSRLLSDRFSAERPKGSFSTLEIQRTEQGDSAMYLCASSYPTALAGGIWETQYFGPGTRLLVL.

V is TRBV27 and J is TRBJ2-7, with a tentative D call TRBD1 (5 bases). Germline V gives CDR1 MNHEY, CDR2 SMNVEV (reference sequence). Deletions cut 6 bases from V and 0 bases from J, with 12 bases between. The CDR3 runs 14 residues. The chain's CDR3 is CASSQRQSSYEQYF. The CDR3 DNA is TGTGCCAGCAGCCAAAGACAGAGCTCCTACGAGCAGTACTTC.

The rearrangement uses TRBV19 and TRBJ2-1; 8 positions match TRBD1. Germline values: CDR1 LNHDA, CDR2 SQIVND (reference sequence). This CDR3 has 14 residues. Unmatched junction bases numbered 10, after V lost 6 bases and J lost 9 bases. The CDR3 loop reads CASREGQEIGEQFF. CDR3 nucleotide sequence: TGTGCCAGTAGGGAGGGACAGGAGATTGGTGAGCAGTTCTTC.

This chain links TRBV27 with TRBJ2-5, with 7 bases lining up with TRBD2. The DNA end is a closer match to TRBJ2-7, so the J assignment may be wrong. The CDR3 is made up of 14 amino acids. The germline gives CDR1 MNHEY, CDR2 SMNVEV (reference sequence). As DNA, the CDR3 is TGTGCCAGCAGTTTACAGGGCGGGAGTTACGAGCAGTACTTC. It codes for CASSLQGGSYEQYF.

This clone is a singleton in its sample. The chain links TRBV9 to TRBJ2-1; D may be TRBD2 (6 bases). The CDR3 has 16 amino acids. From germline, CDR1 is SGDLS and CDR2 YYNGEE. V lost 0 bases and J lost 4, with 14 bases in between. The CDR3 DNA sequence: TGTGCCAGCAGCGTAGACGGTACAGGACTATACAATGAGCAGTTCTTC. Translation: CASSVDGTGLYNEQFF.

The gene calls are TRBV27 and TRBJ1-1; 7 positions agree with TRBD1. The CDR3 loop spans 16 amino acids. V gave up 4 bases and J gave up 1 base; unmatched junction bases: 9. CDR1 MNHEY and CDR2 SMNVEV come from the germline V gene (reference sequence). The CDR3 here is CASSSLETGPNTEAFF. The CDR3 nucleotides are TGTGCCAGCAGTTCCCTCGAGACAGGGCCGAACACTGAAGCTTTCTTT.